Listed here are 20 T cell receptor beta chains from one sample, sequenced in a study of radiation and T cells in renal cell carcinoma. The time point denotes: blood 4 weeks post-SBRT, at nephrectomy. Stated treatment: 15 Gy SBRT to primary tumor, nephrectomy 4 weeks later. The data were produced by immunoSEQ multiplex PCR, yet TCRdb's version contains in-frame clones alone and is incomplete. The profile shows tens of thousands of clones, roughly 85% of them singletons. Sequencing was performed on blood, taken from a patient whose treatment included radiotherapy and nephrectomy. Receptors originate from a woman aged 55-69 years with renal cell carcinoma.

The J gene is TRBJ2-2, the V gene TRBV4-1; 12 nucleotides align to TRBD2. Trimming cost V 2 bases and J 5 bases; bases outside gene matches: 9. Germline-derived CDR1 and CDR2 are MGHRA and YSYEKL. CDR3 length: 18 residues. CDR3 protein: CASSQSSLAGGRTGELFF. CDR3 nucleotides: TGCGCCAGCAGCCAATCATCCCTAGCGGGAGGGCGGACCGGGGAGCTGTTTTTT.

The CDR3 region has the DNA TGCGCCAGCAGCTTGGAAGGGGTGGATCGCGAGCAGTACTTC. The encoded protein is CASSLEGVDREQYF. The chain is built from TRBV5-1 and TRBJ2-7; D is perhaps TRBD1 (5 bases). Germline lookup yields CDR1 SGHRS and CDR2 YFSETQ. V lost 0 bases and J lost 6, with 13 bases in between. The CDR3 runs 14 residues.

This clone came up once. This chain connects TRBV19 to TRBJ2-7; D not resolved. Trimming removed 2 bases at V and 3 bases at J, with 8 bases between. The germline CDR1 and CDR2 sequences are LNHDA and SQIVND (reference sequence). The CDR3 runs to 13 residues. The CDR3 sequence: CASSIRPVYEQYF. The CDR3 DNA reads TGTGCCAGTAGTATACGTCCCGTCTACGAGCAGTACTTC.

The chain uses TRBV19 and TRBJ1-4; the D gene is possibly TRBD1 (5 bases). The germline V gene has CDR1 LNHDA and CDR2 SQIVND (reference sequence). V lost 9 bases, J lost 8 bases, and 16 bases lay in between. There are 13 residues in the CDR3. The DNA for the CDR3 is TGTGCCAGCCATCCACAGGTTGGCGAAAAACTGTTTTTT. Translated: CASHPQVGEKLFF.

V and J are TRBV7-9 and TRBJ1-1; tentatively, D is TRBD1 (5 bases). Trimming stripped 5 bases from V and 3 bases from J, with 13 bases between. The germline V gene has CDR1 SEHNR and CDR2 FQNEAQ (reference sequence). CDR3 length: 14 amino acids. CDR3 amino acids: CASSRTDSYTEAFF. CDR3 coding DNA: TGTGCCAGCAGCCGAACCGACAGTTACACTGAAGCTTTCTTT. The complete variable domain, with remaining parts taken from reference TRBV7-9 and TRBJ1-1, reads DTGVSQNPRHKITKRGQNVTFRCDPISEHNRLYWYRQTLGQGPEFLTYFQNEAQLEKSRLLSDRFSAERPKGSFSTLEIQRTEQGDSAMYLCASSRTDSYTEAFFGQGTRLTVV.

V usage is TRBV9 and J usage is TRBJ1-3; weak D call: TRBD1 (5 bases). Germline V gene sequence: CDR1 SGDLS, CDR2 YYNGEE. Trimming stripped 0 bases from V and 0 bases from J, with 13 bases between. This CDR3 is 17 amino acids long. CDR3 protein: CASSVVGDESSGNTIYF. The CDR3 DNA is TGTGCCAGCAGCGTAGTCGGGGACGAAAGCTCTGGAAACACCATATATTTT.

This chain uses TRBV27 with TRBJ2-1; TRBD2 matches at 7 bases. J gave up 4 bases and V 0 bases, and 9 bases lay outside the gene matches. The germline CDR1 and CDR2 sequences are MNHEY and SMNVEV (reference sequence). The CDR3 length is 17 residues. CDR3 DNA: TGTGCCAGCAGTTTATCGTCTGGCGGGGGTCTTTACAATGAGCAGTTCTTC. Translating it yields CASSLSSGGGLYNEQFF.

The rearrangement joins TRBV5-1 to TRBJ1-3, with 7 bases fitting TRBD1. Germline CDR1 reads SGHRS; CDR2 reads YFSETQ. This CDR3 region has 15 residues. V was clipped by 4 bases and J by 4 bases; unmatched bases: 8. CDR3 bases: TGCGCCAGCAGCCCACGGGACAGCACAGGAAACACCATATATTTT. Translated: CASSPRDSTGNTIYF.

The V gene is TRBV28, the J gene TRBJ1-2, with TRBD1 matching over 8 bases. This CDR3 is built from 15 residues. Germline loops: CDR1 MDHEN, CDR2 SYDVKM. The V and J ends lost 5 bases and 5 bases, in that order; junction bases with no gene match: 10. The chain's CDR3 is CASSTDGQGRYGYTF. As DNA, the CDR3 is TGTGCCAGCAGTACCGACGGACAGGGACGGTATGGCTACACCTTC.

The DNA of the CDR3 is TGCGCCAGCAGCCCAGGTGATCCGTGGTCTCCGCAGTATTTT. Encoded protein: CASSPGDPWSPQYF. V gene TRBV4-3 combines with J gene TRBJ2-3; D unclear. The V and J ends lost 4 bases and 10 bases respectively, with 18 bases between them. The CDR3 consists of 14 residues. Germline V gives CDR1 LGHNA, CDR2 YSLEER.

This chain links TRBV7-2 with TRBJ2-6; D is unclear. V was clipped by 2 bases and J by 2 bases, with 4 bases between them. CDR3 length: 14 amino acids. The germline V gene encodes CDR1 SGHTA and CDR2 FQGNSA. The CDR3 nucleotides are TGTGCCAGCAGCTTACAACCTGGGGCCAACGTCCTGACTTTC. It translates to CASSLQPGANVLTF.

The chain has TRBV19 and TRBJ2-7, with D possibly TRBD2 on 5 matching bases. The CDR3 runs to 11 residues. V lost 9 bases and J 3 bases, leaving 9 bases between the germline ends. Germline CDR1 and CDR2: LNHDA and SQIVND (reference sequence). CDR3 in amino acids: CASGDYYEQYF. CDR3 DNA: TGTGCCAGCGGGGATTACTACGAGCAGTACTTC.

V gene TRBV27 combines with J gene TRBJ1-2; unclear D gene. The CDR3 length is 14 residues. V was trimmed by 3 bases and J by 4 bases, leaving 12 bases between them. CDR1 and CDR2 from the germline V gene are MNHEY and SMNVEV (reference sequence). The CDR3 spells CASSFAPGSYGYTF. CDR3 DNA sequence: TGTGCCAGCAGTTTTGCTCCCGGTAGCTATGGCTACACCTTC.

The chain is built from TRBV2 and TRBJ1-3; D remains ambiguous. This CDR3 is built from 15 residues. Per the germline V gene, CDR1 is SNHLY and CDR2 is FYNNEI. Deletions cut 6 bases from V and 0 bases from J, with 12 bases between. The CDR3 sequence is CASRDGLSSGNTIYF. CDR3 nucleotides: TGTGCCAGCAGAGACGGACTGTCCTCTGGAAACACCATATATTTT.

This chain connects TRBV9 to TRBJ2-1; maybe TRBD2 (5 bases). Germline lookup yields CDR1 SGDLS and CDR2 YYNGEE. The CDR3 consists of 15 residues. V lost 3 bases, J lost 5 bases, and 15 bases lay in between. The CDR3 DNA is TGTGCCAGCAGCGCCCAGCTTCGAGGGAACAATGAGCAGTTCTTC. The encoded protein is CASSAQLRGNNEQFF. Supplemented by reference TRBV9 and TRBJ2-1, the full variable domain reads DSGVTQTPKHLITATGQRVTLRCSPRSGDLSVYWYQQSLDQGLQFLIQYYNGEERAKGNILERFSAQQFPDLHSELNLSSLELGDSALYFCASSAQLRGNNEQFFGPGTRLTVL.

The chain joins TRBV6-6 to TRBJ1-1; D uncertain. The germline V gene encodes CDR1 MNHNY and CDR2 SVGAGI (reference sequence). The CDR3 sequence is 13 residues long. V was clipped by 2 bases and J by 1 base, with 5 bases between them. CDR3 coding DNA: TGTGCCAGCAGTTACGAGCCGAACACTGAAGCTTTCTTT. Its protein product is CASSYEPNTEAFF.

The genes are TRBV7-2 and TRBJ2-5; D gene unclear. V was shortened by 5 bases and J by 5 bases, with 24 bases between the two germline ends. Germline CDR1 reads SGHTA; CDR2 reads FQGNSA. CDR3 size: 17 residues. CDR3 region: CASSLYPTPTTRETQYF. As DNA, the CDR3 is TGTGCCAGCAGCCTATATCCCACCCCAACTACACGGGAGACCCAGTACTTC. Using reference TRBV7-2 and TRBJ2-5 for the parts outside the CDR3, the full variable domain is GAGVSQSPSNKVTEKGKDVELRCDPISGHTALYWYRQSLGQGLEFLIYFQGNSAPDKSGLPSDRFSAERTGGSVSTLTIQRTQQEDSAVYLCASSLYPTPTTRETQYFGPGTRLLVL.

This clone has a handful of counts. V is TRBV6-1 and J is TRBJ1-1; possibly TRBD1 for D (5 bases). The CDR3 is 11 amino acids. Trimming cost V 11 bases and J 5 bases, with 12 bases left between them. Germline-derived CDR1 and CDR2 are MNHNS and SASEGT. As DNA, the CDR3 is TGTGCCGAGGGGATGGGGACTGAAGCTTTCTTT. This gives the protein CAEGMGTEAFF.

This clone was detected once. The chain carries TRBV14 and TRBJ2-7; D could derive from TRBD1 or TRBD2 (5 bases each). The CDR3 sequence is 16 residues long. Germline V lookup: CDR1 SGHDN, CDR2 FVKESK. The V and J ends lost 4 bases and 6 bases respectively, with 22 bases between them. The chain's CDR3 is CASSPRGRWGTGEQYF. As DNA, the CDR3 is TGTGCCAGCAGCCCTCGGGGCAGGTGGGGAACCGGCGAGCAGTACTTC. The variable domain in full, with the rest retrieved from reference TRBV14 and TRBJ2-7, is EAGVTQFPSHSVIEKGQTVTLRCDPISGHDNLYWYRRVMGKEIKFLLHFVKESKQDESGMPNNRFLAERTGGTYSTLKVQPAELEDSGVYFCASSPRGRWGTGEQYFGPGTRLTVT.

This rearrangement joins TRBV5-4 to TRBJ2-5; D not resolved. The CDR3 loop spans 13 amino acids. CDR1 is SGHNT and CDR2 is YYREEE in the germline V gene (reference sequence). The V end was cut by 4 bases, the J end by 4 bases, with 11 bases between. CDR3 DNA: TGTGCCAGCAGCCCTGCGAGCAGAGAGACCCAGTACTTC. As protein: CASSPASRETQYF.